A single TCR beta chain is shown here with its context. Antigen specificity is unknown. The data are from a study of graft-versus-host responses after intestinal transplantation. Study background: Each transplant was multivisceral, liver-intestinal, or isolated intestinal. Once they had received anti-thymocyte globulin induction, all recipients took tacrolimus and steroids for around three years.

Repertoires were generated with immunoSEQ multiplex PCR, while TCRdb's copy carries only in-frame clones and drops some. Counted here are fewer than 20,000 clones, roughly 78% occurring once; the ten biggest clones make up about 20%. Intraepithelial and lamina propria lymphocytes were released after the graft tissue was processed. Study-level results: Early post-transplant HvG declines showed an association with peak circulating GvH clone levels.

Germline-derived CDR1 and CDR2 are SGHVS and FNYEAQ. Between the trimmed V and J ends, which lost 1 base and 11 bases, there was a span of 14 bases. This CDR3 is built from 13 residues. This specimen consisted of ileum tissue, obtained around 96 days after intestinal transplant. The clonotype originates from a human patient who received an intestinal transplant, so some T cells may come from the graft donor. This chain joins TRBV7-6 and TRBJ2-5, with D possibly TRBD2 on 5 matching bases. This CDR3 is CASSLGAEGEQYF. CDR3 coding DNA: TGTGCCAGCAGCTTAGGGGCCGAGGGAGAGCAGTACTTC.